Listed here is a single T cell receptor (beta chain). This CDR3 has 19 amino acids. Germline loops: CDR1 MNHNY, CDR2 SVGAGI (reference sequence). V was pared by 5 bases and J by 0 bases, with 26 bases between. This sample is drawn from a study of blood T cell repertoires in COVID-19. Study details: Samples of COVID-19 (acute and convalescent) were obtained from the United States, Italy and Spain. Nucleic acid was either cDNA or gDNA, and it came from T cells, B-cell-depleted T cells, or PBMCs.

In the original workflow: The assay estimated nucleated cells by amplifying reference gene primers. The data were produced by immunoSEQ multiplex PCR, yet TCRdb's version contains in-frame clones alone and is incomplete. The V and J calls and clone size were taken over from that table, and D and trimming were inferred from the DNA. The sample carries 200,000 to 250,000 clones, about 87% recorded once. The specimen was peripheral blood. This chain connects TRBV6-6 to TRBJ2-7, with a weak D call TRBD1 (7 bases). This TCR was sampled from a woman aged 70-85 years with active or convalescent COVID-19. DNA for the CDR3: TGTGCCAGCAGTCTGGGGGGACAGAACTTTTACTTGAGCTCCTACGAGCAGTACTTC. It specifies CASSLGGQNFYLSSYEQYF.